This TCR beta chain is drawn from a study of T-cell reconstitution after alpha-beta-depleted transplantation in children. The CDR3 spans 14 residues. Germline-derived CDR1 and CDR2 are SGHTA and FQGNSA. Trimming left V 3 bases short and J 4 bases short, with 7 bases between. This sample's TCRbeta library carried unique molecular identifier barcodes. One entry per CDR3 protein results from TCRdb running MiXCR on the PCR reads. This sample has about 980,000 distinct CDR3 sequences, with less than 30% found just once. The sequencing used PBMCs, mostly from graft donor cells, collected 360 days after TCRalphabeta/CD19-depleted stem cell transplant. The chain employs TRBV7-2 and TRBJ1-6; D is unresolved. The source is a boy less than two years old who had a stem cell transplant for SCID, so the T cells may come from the graft donor. CDR3 sequence reads: CASSLQKYNSPLHF. CDR3 DNA: TGTGCCAGCAGCTTGCAGAAGTATAATTCACCCCTCCACTTT.